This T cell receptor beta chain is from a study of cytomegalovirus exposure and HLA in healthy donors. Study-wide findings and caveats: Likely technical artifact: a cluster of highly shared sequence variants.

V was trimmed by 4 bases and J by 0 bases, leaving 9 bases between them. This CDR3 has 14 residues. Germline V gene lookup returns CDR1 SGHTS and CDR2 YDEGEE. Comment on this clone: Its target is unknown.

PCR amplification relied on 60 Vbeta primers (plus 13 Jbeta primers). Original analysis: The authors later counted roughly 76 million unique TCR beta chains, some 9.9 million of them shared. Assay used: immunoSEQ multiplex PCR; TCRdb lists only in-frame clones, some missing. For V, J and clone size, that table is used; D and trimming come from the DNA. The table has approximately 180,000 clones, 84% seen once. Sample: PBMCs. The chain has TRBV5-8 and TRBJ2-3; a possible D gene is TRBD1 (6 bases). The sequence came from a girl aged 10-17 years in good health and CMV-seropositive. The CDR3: CASSLRGSTDTQYF. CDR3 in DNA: TGTGCCAGCAGCCTCAGGGGTAGCACAGATACGCAGTATTTT.